The rows below give T cell receptor beta chains drawn from one sample of a study of tumor-infiltrating lymphocytes in primary liver carcinoma. TCRdb re-analysed the multiplex PCR reads in MiXCR, keeping a single row per CDR3 protein. This table has 310,000 or so distinct CDR3 sequences, about three fifths appearing once. Sequenced material: peripheral blood. These TCRs come from a woman in her thirties with primary liver carcinoma and hepatitis B virus infection. Both conserved end residues are part of each CDR3. The order of the fields is J gene, CDR3 length, V gene, clone size, D gene, CDR3 protein, CDR3 DNA. The D gene is left open where the match is weak. The listing skips clone size in some rows; elsewhere it reads once, few, many or a size class.

>TRBJ1-1|13|TRBV6-1|few|NA
CASSESPLTEAFF
TGTGCCAGCAGTGAAAGCCCGTTGACTGAAGCTTTCTTT
>TRBJ1-2|14|TRBV6-5|few|NA
CASFPGGPVYGYTF
TGTGCCAGCTTTCCGGGAGGGCCGGTCTATGGCTACACCTTC
>TRBJ2-4|17|TRBV13|NA|NA
CACSLSTLQSPRDIQYF
TGTGCCTGCAGCTTATCGACTTTACAGAGCCCCCGGGACATTCAGTACTTC
>TRBJ2-1|14|TRBV12-3/TRBV12-4|NA|NA
CANTMREVANEQFF
TGTGCCAACACCATGCGGGAAGTAGCCAATGAGCAGTTCTTC
>TRBJ2-5|12|TRBV11-3|NA|NA
CATSLGTRTQYF
TGTGCCACCAGCTTAGGTACCCGGACCCAGTACTTC
>TRBJ2-5|16|TRBV7-9|once|TRBD1
CASSPGQASTQETQYF
TGTGCCAGCAGCCCCGGACAGGCATCCACTCAAGAGACCCAGTACTTC
>TRBJ1-2|13|TRBV6-5|few|NA
CASSDNKNYGYTF
TGTGCCAGCAGTGATAACAAGAACTATGGCTACACCTTC
>TRBJ2-7|12|TRBV5-4|NA|TRBD1
CASSSDRREQYF
TGTGCCAGCAGCTCGGACAGGAGAGAGCAGTACTTC
>TRBJ1-2|15|TRBV7-9|NA|NA
CASSSPWGGLNGYTF
TGTGCCAGCAGCTCCCCCTGGGGGGGGCTGAATGGCTACACCTTC
>TRBJ2-5|15|TRBV11-2|many|NA
CASSLGNPVKETQYF
TGTGCCAGCAGCTTAGGGAACCCGGTTAAAGAGACCCAGTACTTC
>TRBJ2-7|15|TRBV11-2|NA|NA
CASSLGGRTHDEQYF
TGTGCCAGCAGCTTAGGGGGCAGGACCCACGACGAGCAGTATTTC
>TRBJ2-1|15|TRBV6-2/TRBV6-3|NA|TRBD2
CASIIAGVFGYEQFF
TGTGCCAGCATTATAGCGGGAGTCTTTGGGTATGAGCAGTTCTTC
>TRBJ1-5|15|TRBV7-8|NA|NA
CASSLARDPTSPQHF
TGTGCCAGCAGCTTAGCGAGAGACCCTACTAGCCCCCAGCATTTT
>TRBJ2-7|14|TRBV12-3/TRBV12-4|NA|TRBD1
CDSSTAGGTYEQYF
TGTGACAGCAGTACCGCAGGGGGCACCTACGAGCAGTACTTC
>TRBJ2-1|16|TRBV12-3/TRBV12-4|many|NA
CASRSNRGSSYNEQFF
TGTGCCAGCAGATCAAATCGGGGTAGCTCCTACAATGAGCAGTTCTTC
>TRBJ1-2|11|TRBV6-5|once|NA
CASSYGGSYTF
TGTGCCAGCAGTTATGGCGGTAGCTACACCTTC
>TRBJ1-1|16|TRBV6-2/TRBV6-3|many|NA
CASSYLPRGPRTEAFF
TGTGCCAGCAGTTACTTACCCCGGGGCCCGCGCACTGAAGCTTTCTTT
>TRBJ1-1|12|TRBV6-5|many|NA
CASRTGNTEAFF
TGTGCCAGCAGGACAGGGAACACTGAAGCTTTCTTT
>TRBJ2-1|17|TRBV24-1|NA|TRBD2
CATSDPLVAGVINEQFF
TGTGCCACCAGTGATCCTTTGGTAGCGGGAGTTATCAATGAGCAGTTCTTC
>TRBJ2-3|13|TRBV6-5|few|TRBD2
CASIGRPGDTQYF
TGTGCCAGCATCGGGAGGCCGGGAGATACGCAGTATTTT
>TRBJ1-2|13|TRBV10-2|NA|NA
CASRPGSLYGYTF
TGCGCCAGCCGTCCCGGGAGCCTCTATGGCTACACCTTC
>TRBJ2-7|15|TRBV28|few|TRBD2
CASSLGGGPGYEQYF
TGTGCCAGCTCCCTGGGGGGAGGGCCCGGCTACGAGCAGTACTTC
>TRBJ2-1|11|TRBV6-6|NA|NA
CASKTGGREFF
TGTGCCAGCAAAACAGGGGGGAGGGAGTTCTTC
>TRBJ2-3|13|TRBV10-3|many|NA
CATATLYTDTQYF
TGTGCCACCGCCACTCTGTACACAGATACGCAGTATTTT
>TRBJ2-3|10|TRBV6-1|many|NA
CATATDTQYF
TGTGCCACCGCCACAGATACGCAGTATTTT
>TRBJ2-5|14|TRBV4-1|many|NA
CASSQRTAVETQYF
TGCGCCAGCAGCCAACGGACAGCGGTAGAGACCCAGTACTTC
>TRBJ2-4|21|TRBV5-6|NA|TRBD2
CASSLRPGLRDEGLAKNIQYF
TGTGCCAGCAGCTTACGACCGGGACTAAGGGACGAGGGTTTAGCCAAAAACATTCAGTACTTC
>TRBJ2-1|16|TRBV29-1|NA|TRBD2
CSVAQKAGGRYNEQSF
TGCAGCGTCGCACAAAAAGCGGGAGGGCGGTACAATGAGCAGTCCTTC
>TRBJ1-5|18|TRBV6-5|NA|NA
CASSYSISWQVGNQPQHF
TGTGCCAGCAGTTACTCGATTTCGTGGCAGGTTGGCAATCAGCCCCAGCATTTT
>TRBJ2-7|15|TRBV28|NA|TRBD1
CASSLRDRDVREQYF
TGTGCCAGCAGTTTACGGGACAGGGATGTCCGCGAGCAGTACTTC
>TRBJ2-1|11|TRBV12-3/TRBV12-4|many|NA
CASSLGIEQFF
TGTGCCAGCAGTTTGGGTATCGAGCAGTTCTTC
>TRBJ2-7|15|TRBV13|NA|TRBD1
CASSYAGGLSYVQYF
TGTGCCAGCAGCTACGCAGGGGGTCTCTCCTACGTGCAGTACTTC
>TRBJ1-3|15|TRBV7-8|once|TRBD1
CASSLAGRGRNTIYF
TGTGCCAGCAGCTTAGCGGGGAGGGGGCGAAACACCATATATTTT
>TRBJ1-2|14|TRBV6-5|NA|NA
CGSNPTATSYGYTF
TGTGGCAGTAACCCGACAGCCACCTCCTATGGCTACACCTTC
>TRBJ1-2|14|TRBV18|NA|TRBD1
CASSRGQGDYGYAF
TGTGCCAGCTCACGCGGACAGGGGGACTATGGCTACGCCTTC
>TRBJ2-5|16|TRBV11-2|many|TRBD1
CASSAKGAVPQETQYF
TGTGCCAGCAGCGCTAAGGGGGCGGTACCCCAAGAGACCCAGTACTTC
>TRBJ2-1|16|TRBV11-2|NA|TRBD2
CANSSQWEGPPNEQFF
TGTGCCAACAGTTCCCAGTGGGAGGGTCCTCCCAATGAGCAGTTCTTC
>TRBJ1-5|15|TRBV30|NA|TRBD1
CAWGRPGQGNQPQHF
TGTGCCTGGGGCAGACCGGGACAGGGGAATCAGCCCCAGCATTTT
>TRBJ2-1|13|TRBV4-2|NA|NA
CAISQEYSYEQFF
TGTGCCATCAGCCAAGAATATAGTTACGAGCAGTTCTTC
>TRBJ1-3|17|TRBV28|NA|TRBD1
CASSLPLGTDSGNTIYF
TGTGCCAGCAGTTTACCACTAGGGACAGACTCTGGAAACACCATATATTTT
>TRBJ1-1|17|TRBV12-3/TRBV12-4|NA|NA
CASSIGADSVYPTEAFF
TGTGCCAGCAGTATAGGCGCGGACAGCGTTTATCCCACTGAAGCCTTCTTT